Listed below are T cell receptor beta chains from one sample, sequenced in a study of cytomegalovirus exposure and HLA in healthy donors. TCRdb's copy holds only in-frame clones and misses some; the assay was immunoSEQ multiplex PCR. This sample contains some 72,000 clones. Input material: PBMCs. The receptor set was obtained from a boy between 5 and 17 years old in good health and CMV-seronegative. CDR3s include the opening cysteine and the closing phenylalanine or tryptophan. Fields, in order: D gene, J gene, V gene, CDR3 length, CDR3 DNA, CDR3 protein. D genes are given only for firm matches.

>TRBD1|TRBJ2-7|TRBV4-1|14
TGCGCCAGCAGCCAAGCCCCAGGGGGCTACGAGCAGTACTTC
CASSQAPGGYEQYF
>TRBD1|TRBJ1-5|TRBV27|15
TGTGCCAGCAGTCCCGACAGGGGTGACAATCAGCCCCAGCATTTT
CASSPDRGDNQPQHF
>TRBD2|TRBJ2-5|TRBV6-1|20
TGTGCCAGCAGTGAAGCGGTGGCTAGCGGGAGGGGGGCGTACCAAGAGACCCAGTACTTC
CASSEAVASGRGAYQETQYF
>-|TRBJ2-1|TRBV6-5|12
TGTGCCAGCAGTTACCCGCAGGGGTCGGTTATCTTC
CASSYPQGSVIF
>-|TRBJ2-2|TRBV6-8|17
TGTGCCAGCACGTCTGGTTTGGGGCAGGCGAACACCGGGGAGCTGTTTTTT
CASTSGLGQANTGELFF
>-|TRBJ1-2|TRBV19|13
TGTGCCAGTAGTGAAAGCTACCCTTATGGCTACACCTTC
CASSESYPYGYTF
>TRBD1|TRBJ1-1|TRBV9|15
TGTGCCAGCAGCGGACGGACAGGGAAGAACACTGAAGCTTTCTTT
CASSGRTGKNTEAFF
>-|TRBJ2-5|TRBV10-3|13
TGTGCCATCAGTGGGGCAGGGATGGAGACCCAGTACTTC
CAISGAGMETQYF
>-|TRBJ1-1|TRBV14|15
TGTGCCAGCAGCCGCGGCCTAAAAGGGAACACTGAAGCTTTCTTT
CASSRGLKGNTEAFF
>TRBD1|TRBJ2-3|TRBV25-1|14
TGTGCCAGCGGGGGGGACAGGGGGACAGATACGCAGTATTTT
CASGGDRGTDTQYF
>TRBD2|TRBJ2-2|TRBV4-2|19
TGTGCCAGCAGCCAAGATTGGACTAGCGGGAGGAGGGACACCGGGGAGCTGTTTTTT
CASSQDWTSGRRDTGELFF
>-|TRBJ1-1|TRBV6-5|14
TGTGCCAGCAGTTTGACAGGTCCGAACACTGAAGCTTTCTTT
CASSLTGPNTEAFF
>-|TRBJ2-7|TRBV7-2|18
TGTGCCAGCAGCTTAGAGCCGACTTTTAGCGGAGCAACCTACGAGCAGTACTTC
CASSLEPTFSGATYEQYF
>TRBD2|TRBJ2-3|TRBV4-2|16
TGTGCCAGCAGCCAAGTATCGGGAGGCCGTGGTGATACGCAGTATTTT
CASSQVSGGRGDTQYF
>-|TRBJ1-2|TRBV19|15
TGTGCCAGTACTGTGGCCCCCCAGGGTGCAAGAGGCTACACCTTC
CASTVAPQGARGYTF
>-|TRBJ2-5|TRBV4-2|16
TGTGCCAGCAGCCACACCGGGACAAAAGACCAAGAGACCCAGTACTTC
CASSHTGTKDQETQYF
>-|TRBJ2-5|TRBV30|15
TGTGCCTGGAGTGTACGTACAGGGATGGGAGAGACCCAGTACTTC
CAWSVRTGMGETQYF
>TRBD2|TRBJ2-7|TRBV7-9|13
TGTGCCAGCAGCTTGGCGGGAGGGGACGAGCAGTACTTC
CASSLAGGDEQYF
>-|TRBJ2-7|TRBV9|14
TGTGCCAGCAGCGTAGAAGACAGTTCCCCCGAGCAGTACTTC
CASSVEDSSPEQYF
>TRBD2|TRBJ2-1|TRBV11-3|14
TGTGCCAGCAGTCGACTAGCGGGGGTAGGTGAGCAGTTCTTC
CASSRLAGVGEQFF
>TRBD1|TRBJ1-1|TRBV27|17
TGTGCCAGCAGTTTAGGGACAGCCCACCCCATGAACACTGAAGCTTTCTTT
CASSLGTAHPMNTEAFF
>-|TRBJ1-2|TRBV6-6|16
TGTGCCAGCAGTTATGAGGCCCTAGGTTTCAACTATGGCTACACCTTC
CASSYEALGFNYGYTF
>TRBD2|TRBJ2-3|TRBV7-9|17
TGTGCCAGCAGCTTAGTTCGGCGGGGGGGAAGCACAGATACGCAGTATTTT
CASSLVRRGGSTDTQYF
>-|TRBJ1-1|TRBV21-1|14
TGTGCCAGCAGCAAAGGGGAACAGGTGTGGAAGGCTTTCTTT
CASSKGEQVWKAFF
>-|TRBJ1-1|TRBV7-8|15
TGTGCCAGCAGCTCAACCGGGACAAAAAACACTGAAGCTTTCTTT
CASSSTGTKNTEAFF
>-|TRBJ1-2|TRBV2|12
TGTGCCAGCTGGAGGAACATGGGAGGCTACACCTTC
CASWRNMGGYTF
>-|TRBJ1-1|TRBV14|16
TGTGCCAGCAGCCAAACAGGGAGCCTAGAGAACACTGAAGCTTTCTTT
CASSQTGSLENTEAFF